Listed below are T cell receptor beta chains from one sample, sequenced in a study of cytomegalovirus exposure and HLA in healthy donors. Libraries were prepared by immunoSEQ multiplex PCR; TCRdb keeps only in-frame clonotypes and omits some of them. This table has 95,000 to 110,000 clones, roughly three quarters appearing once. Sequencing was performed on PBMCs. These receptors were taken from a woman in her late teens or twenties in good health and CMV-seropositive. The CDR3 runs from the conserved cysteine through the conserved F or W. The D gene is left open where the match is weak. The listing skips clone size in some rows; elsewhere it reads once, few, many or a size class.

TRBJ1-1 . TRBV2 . CASDREDIMNTEAFF TGTGCCAGCGATCGTGAGGACATCATGAACACTGAAGCTTTCTTT
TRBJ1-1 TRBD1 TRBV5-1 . CASSFGTGGKAFF TGCGCCAGCAGCTTTGGGACAGGGGGAAAGGCTTTCTTT
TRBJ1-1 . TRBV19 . CASSIQRHWGTEAFF TGTGCCAGTAGTATTCAGCGGCACTGGGGCACTGAAGCTTTCTTT
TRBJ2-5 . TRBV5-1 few CASSSLEDQETQYF TGCGCCAGCAGCTCGTTAGAGGACCAAGAGACCCAGTACTTC
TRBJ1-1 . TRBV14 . CASRGTGLPNTEAFF TGTGCCAGCAGGGGAACAGGGCTACCGAACACTGAAGCTTTCTTT
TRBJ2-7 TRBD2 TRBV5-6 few CASSLVSGGYEQYF TGTGCCAGCAGCTTGGTTAGCGGGGGGTACGAGCAGTACTTC
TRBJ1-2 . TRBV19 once CASSSPGIANYGYTF TGTGCCAGTAGTTCCCCAGGGATAGCTAACTATGGCTACACCTTC
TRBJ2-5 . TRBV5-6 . CASSTDTIQETQYF TGTGCCAGCAGCACGGACACAATCCAAGAGACCCAGTACTTC
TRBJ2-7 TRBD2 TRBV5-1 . CASSPLAGGLLEQYF TGCGCCAGCAGCCCCTTAGCGGGAGGGCTACTCGAGCAGTACTTC
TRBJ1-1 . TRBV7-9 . CASSPPSNTEAFF TGTGCCAGCAGTCCCCCGTCGAACACTGAAGCTTTCTTT
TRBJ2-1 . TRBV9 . CASSEEPYNEQFF TGTGCCAGCAGCGAGGAGCCTTACAATGAGCAGTTCTTC
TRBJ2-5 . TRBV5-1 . CASSLGTEETQYF TGCGCCAGCAGCTTGGGGACAGAAGAGACCCAGTACTTC
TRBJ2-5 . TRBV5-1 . CASSPGGPETQYF TGCGCCAGCTCCCCAGGGGGGCCCGAGACCCAGTACTTC
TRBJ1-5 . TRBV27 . CASSSRYSNQPQHF TGTGCCAGCAGTTCCCGCTATAGCAATCAGCCCCAGCATTTT
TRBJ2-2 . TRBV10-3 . CAISESGPGELFF TGTGCCATCAGTGAGTCGGGGCCCGGGGAGCTGTTTTTT
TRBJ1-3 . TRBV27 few CASSSTTSVVTGNTIYF TGTGCCAGCAGTTCCACGACTTCAGTGGTCACTGGAAACACCATATATTTT
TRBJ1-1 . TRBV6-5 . CASRRGGEAFF TGTGCCAGCAGGAGGGGGGGGGAAGCTTTCTTT
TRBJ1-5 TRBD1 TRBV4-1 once CASSQTGAGNQPQHF TGCGCCAGCAGCCAAACAGGGGCGGGCAATCAGCCCCAGCATTTT
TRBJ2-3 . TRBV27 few CASSDSSASTDTQYF TGTGCCAGCAGTGATTCTAGCGCCAGCACAGATACGCAGTATTTT
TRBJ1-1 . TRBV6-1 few CASSEMYRRPPAFF TGTGCCAGCAGTGAAATGTACAGGCGTCCCCCGGCTTTCTTT
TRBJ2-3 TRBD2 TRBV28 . CASSFWTSGSTDTQYF TGTGCCAGCAGTTTTTGGACTAGCGGTAGCACAGATACGCAGTATTTT
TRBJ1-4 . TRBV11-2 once CASSFSPQGSEKLFF TGTGCCAGCAGCTTTTCCCCCCAGGGGAGCGAAAAACTGTTTTTT
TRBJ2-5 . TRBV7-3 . CASSLRWKEAQYF TGTGCCAGCAGCTTACGTTGGAAAGAGGCCCAGTACTTC
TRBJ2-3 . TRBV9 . CASSSRLRTDTQYF TGTGCCAGCAGCTCAAGACTCCGCACAGATACGCAGTATTTT
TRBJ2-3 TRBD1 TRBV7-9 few CASSPLRDRGFTDTQYF TGTGCCAGCAGCCCCCTCCGGGACAGGGGTTTCACAGATACGCAGTATTTT
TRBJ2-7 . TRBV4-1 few CASSVGGSSYEQYF TGCGCCAGCAGTGTGGGGGGAAGCTCCTACGAGCAGTACTTC
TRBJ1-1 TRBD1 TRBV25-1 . CATSGGMNTEAFF TGTGCCACCTCAGGGGGAATGAACACTGAAGCTTTCTTT
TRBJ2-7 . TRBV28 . CAAHGTGSSYEQYF TGTGCCGCTCACGGAACAGGCAGCTCCTACGAGCAGTACTTC
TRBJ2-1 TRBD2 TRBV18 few CASSPLPSGGFQSSYNEQFF TGTGCCAGCTCACCACTCCCTAGCGGGGGTTTCCAGAGCTCCTACAATGAGCAGTTCTTC
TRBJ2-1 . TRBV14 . CASSPRGFLYNEQFF TGTGCCAGCAGCCCCCGGGGGTTCCTGTACAATGAGCAGTTCTTC
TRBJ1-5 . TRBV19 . CASNPAAGWYQPQHF TGTGCCAGTAACCCGGCGGCAGGGTGGTATCAGCCCCAGCATTTT
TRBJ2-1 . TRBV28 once CASSPLVGAEANSYNEQFF TGTGCCAGCAGTCCTCTAGTCGGCGCGGAGGCTAATTCCTACAATGAGCAGTTCTTC
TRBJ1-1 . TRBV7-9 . CASSLASHTEAFF TGTGCCAGCAGCTTAGCCAGTCACACTGAAGCTTTCTTT
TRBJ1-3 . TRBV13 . CASSLKAGIVSGNTIYF TGTGCCAGCAGCTTAAAAGCAGGTATCGTCTCTGGAAACACCATATATTTT
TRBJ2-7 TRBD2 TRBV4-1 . CASSQASGLYEQYF TGCGCCAGCAGCCAAGCTAGCGGGCTTTACGAGCAGTACTTC
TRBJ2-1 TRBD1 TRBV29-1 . CSAARDRAPEQFF TGCAGCGCCGCCCGGGACAGGGCTCCTGAGCAGTTCTTC
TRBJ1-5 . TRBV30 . CAWTENSNQPQHF TGTGCCTGGACAGAAAATAGCAATCAGCCCCAGCATTTT
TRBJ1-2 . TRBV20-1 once CSATGVGYTF TGCAGTGCTACAGGGGTTGGCTACACCTTC
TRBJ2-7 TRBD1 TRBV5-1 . CASSSITGVSGEQYF TGCGCCAGCAGCAGTATAACAGGGGTATCTGGCGAGCAGTACTTC
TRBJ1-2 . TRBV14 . CASSQDTGTDGYTF TGTGCCAGCAGCCAAGATACAGGGACGGATGGCTACACCTTC
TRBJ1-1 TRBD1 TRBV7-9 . CASSLKTGLDTEAFF TGTGCCAGCAGCTTGAAGACAGGGTTAGACACTGAAGCTTTCTTT
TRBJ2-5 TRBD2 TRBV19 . CASSLAGVLETQYF TGTGCCAGTAGCCTAGCGGGAGTTTTGGAGACCCAGTACTTC
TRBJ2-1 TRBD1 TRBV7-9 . CASSLERRGFNEQFF TGTGCCAGCAGCTTAGAGCGCAGGGGGTTCAATGAGCAGTTCTTC
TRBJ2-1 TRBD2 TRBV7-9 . CARRSAGGPPTNNEQFF TGTGCCAGGCGGTCTGCGGGAGGGCCCCCTACCAACAATGAGCAGTTCTTC